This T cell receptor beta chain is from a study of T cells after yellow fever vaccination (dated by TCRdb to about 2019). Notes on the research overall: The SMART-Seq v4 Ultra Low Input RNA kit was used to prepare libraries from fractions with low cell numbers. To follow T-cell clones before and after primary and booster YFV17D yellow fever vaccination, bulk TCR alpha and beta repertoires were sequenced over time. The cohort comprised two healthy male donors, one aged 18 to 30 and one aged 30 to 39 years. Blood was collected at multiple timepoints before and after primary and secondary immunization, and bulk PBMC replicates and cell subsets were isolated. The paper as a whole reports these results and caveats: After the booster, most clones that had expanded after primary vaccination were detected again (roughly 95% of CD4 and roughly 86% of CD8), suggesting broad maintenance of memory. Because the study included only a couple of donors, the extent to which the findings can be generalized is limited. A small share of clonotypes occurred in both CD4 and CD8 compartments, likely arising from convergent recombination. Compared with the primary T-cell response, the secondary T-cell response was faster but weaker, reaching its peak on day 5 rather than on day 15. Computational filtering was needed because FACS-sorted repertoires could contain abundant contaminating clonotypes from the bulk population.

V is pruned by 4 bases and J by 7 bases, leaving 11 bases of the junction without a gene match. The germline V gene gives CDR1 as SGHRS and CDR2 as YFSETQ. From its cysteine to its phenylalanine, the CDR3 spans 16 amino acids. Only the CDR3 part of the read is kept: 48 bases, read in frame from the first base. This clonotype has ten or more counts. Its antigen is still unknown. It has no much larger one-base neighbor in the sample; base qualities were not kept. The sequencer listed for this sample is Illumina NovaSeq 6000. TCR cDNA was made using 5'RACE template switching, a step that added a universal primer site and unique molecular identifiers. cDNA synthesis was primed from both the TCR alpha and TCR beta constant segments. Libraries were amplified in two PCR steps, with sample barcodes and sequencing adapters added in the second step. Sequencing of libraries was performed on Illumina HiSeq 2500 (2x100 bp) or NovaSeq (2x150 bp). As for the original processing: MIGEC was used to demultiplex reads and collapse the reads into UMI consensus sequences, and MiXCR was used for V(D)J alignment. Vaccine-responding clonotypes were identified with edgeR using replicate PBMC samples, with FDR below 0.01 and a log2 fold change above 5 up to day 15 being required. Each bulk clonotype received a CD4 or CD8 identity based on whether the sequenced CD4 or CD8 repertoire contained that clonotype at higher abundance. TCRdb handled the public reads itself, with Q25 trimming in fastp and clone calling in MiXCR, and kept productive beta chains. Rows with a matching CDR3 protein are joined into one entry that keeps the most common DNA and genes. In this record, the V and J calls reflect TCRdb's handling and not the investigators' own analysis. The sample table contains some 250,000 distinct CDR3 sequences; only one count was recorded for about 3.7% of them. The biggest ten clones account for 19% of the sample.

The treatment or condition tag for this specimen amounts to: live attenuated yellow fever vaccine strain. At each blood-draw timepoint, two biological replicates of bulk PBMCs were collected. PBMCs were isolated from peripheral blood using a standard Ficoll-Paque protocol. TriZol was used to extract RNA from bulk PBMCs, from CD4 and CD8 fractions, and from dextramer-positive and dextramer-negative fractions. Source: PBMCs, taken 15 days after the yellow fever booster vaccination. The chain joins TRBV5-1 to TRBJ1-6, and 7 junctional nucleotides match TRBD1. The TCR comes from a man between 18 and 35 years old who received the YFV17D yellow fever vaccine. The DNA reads TGCGCCAGCAGCGCCACGCAGGGGGTTCGCAATTCACCCCTCCACTTT. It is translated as CASSATQGVRNSPLHF.